The 12 T cell receptor beta chains presented below share a single source sample, sequenced in a study of vaccination effects on CD4 cells after COVID-19. Antigen specificity for these receptors is unknown. The ViraFEST assay expanded antigen-specific CD4+ T cells with viral peptide pools before sequencing. Cells that had been cultured for less than eleven days were the source of isolated CD4+ T cells. Participants were vaccinated with two doses of either the BNT162b2 or mRNA-1273 vaccine. The protocol was immunoSEQ multiplex PCR, while the TCRdb copy is restricted to in-frame clones and leaves out a portion. The repertoire consists of about 31,000 clones, with roughly 80% occurring once and the leading ten covering approximately 6.1%. Sequencing was performed on CD4+ T cells from PBMCs cultured with SARS-CoV-2 spike peptides, taken after COVID-19 vaccination. Receptor source: a human donor who received a COVID-19 vaccine. Some clones in this sample may be carry-over from other donors' samples.

The chain carries TRBV6-5 and TRBJ2-5, with TRBD1 matching 7 bases. Germline V gene sequence: CDR1 MNHEY, CDR2 SVGAGI. Germline trimming cut 6 bases from V and 5 bases from J; bases unmatched to any gene: 12. This CDR3 comprises 15 residues. The CDR3 spells CASSTRTGRSETQYF. The CDR3 coding sequence is TGTGCCAGCAGCACCCGGACAGGCCGGTCGGAGACCCAGTACTTC.

This clone was seen more than once but under ten times. This chain uses TRBV5-4 with TRBJ1-1; a weak D match, TRBD1 (5 bases). Germline lookup yields CDR1 SGHNT and CDR2 YYREEE (reference sequence). The CDR3 is made up of 14 amino acids. Deletions cut 0 bases from V and 6 bases from J, with 12 bases between. In DNA form, the CDR3 reads TGTGCCAGCAGCTTGGTGCAGGGCGGTGCTGAAGCTTTCTTT. It encodes CASSLVQGGAEAFF.

The chain is built from TRBV5-6 and TRBJ1-2; weak D call: TRBD1 (6 bases). This CDR3 contains 13 residues. Germline V gene sequence: CDR1 SGHDT, CDR2 YYEEEE. The V end lost 3 bases, the J end lost 6 bases, and 12 bases lay between the germline ends. The CDR3 spells CASSSQGRDGYTF. As DNA, the CDR3 is TGTGCCAGCAGCTCACAGGGACGAGATGGCTACACCTTC.

This sequence joins TRBV6-4 and TRBJ2-3; TRBD2 matches at 7 bases. This CDR3 has 15 residues. V lost 8 bases and J lost 6; bases outside the gene matches: 14. Germline loops: CDR1 MRHNA, CDR2 SNTAGT. CDR3 loop: CASPFGLGRGDTQYF. The CDR3 DNA sequence: TGTGCCAGCCCGTTCGGGTTGGGGCGGGGGGATACGCAGTATTTT.

This chain connects TRBV5-1 to TRBJ2-1; 7 bases align to TRBD2. Trimming took 4 bases from V and 3 from J; bases not matched to a gene: 10. Looked up from germline, CDR1 is SGHRS and CDR2 is YFSETQ. This CDR3 spans 16 amino acids. CDR3 in DNA: TGCGCCAGCAGCCCGCCGGGAGGTTTACACTACAATGAGCAGTTCTTC. Protein product: CASSPPGGLHYNEQFF.

The chain is built from TRBV6-5 and TRBJ1-1; D might be TRBD1 (5 bases). Trimming took off 2 bases at V and 5 bases at J, with 9 bases between the two ends. CDR3 size: 13 residues. Germline CDR1 MNHEY, CDR2 SVGAGI. CDR3 in amino acids: CASSYVWGTEAFF. The CDR3 bases are TGTGCCAGCAGTTACGTGTGGGGGACTGAAGCTTTCTTT.

This clone was seen once. The chain has TRBV27 and TRBJ2-3; 7 positions match TRBD2. V lost 7 bases and J lost 2; bases outside the gene matches: 9. Germline V CDR1 and CDR2: MNHEY, SMNVEV (reference sequence). The CDR3 runs to 15 residues. The CDR3 protein is CASTQRGLPTDTQYF. CDR3 nucleotides: TGTGCCAGCACCCAGCGGGGCCTCCCCACAGATACGCAGTATTTT.

The CDR3 is CASSGGQGRIETQYF. In DNA, the CDR3 is TGTGCCAGCAGTGGAGGACAGGGGCGGATTGAGACCCAGTACTTC. The chain combines TRBV25-1 with TRBJ2-5; 9 nucleotides agree with TRBD1. Germline lookup yields CDR1 MGHDK and CDR2 SYGVNS. The V gene end was trimmed by 4 bases and the J gene end by 5 bases; junction bases not matched to a gene: 8. This CDR3 is 15 amino acids long. The full variable domain, completed using reference TRBV25-1 and TRBJ2-5, is EADIYQTPRYLVIGTGKKITLECSQTMGHDKMYWYQQDPGMELHLIHYSYGVNSTEKGDLSSESTVSRIRTEHFPLTLESARPSHTSQYLCASSGGQGRIETQYFGPGTRLLVL.

The DNA of the CDR3 is TGTGCCAGCGGTACCCCCCCGAAGGATACGCAGTATTTT. It is translated as CASGTPPKDTQYF. This sequence joins TRBV7-2 and TRBJ2-3; D call uncertain. The CDR3 runs to 13 residues. Germline CDR1 reads SGHTA; CDR2 reads FQGNSA. Trimming took off 8 bases at V and 6 bases at J, with 15 bases between the two ends.

This chain joins TRBV6-5 and TRBJ2-3; 9 bases fit TRBD1. Unmatched junction bases numbered 6, after V lost 8 bases and J lost 0 bases. This CDR3 comprises 15 residues. Per the germline V gene, CDR1 is MNHEY and CDR2 is SVGAGI. CDR3 DNA: TGTGCCAGCCGACTACAGGGGGCTAGCACAGATACGCAGTATTTT. Protein product: CASRLQGASTDTQYF.

The gene calls are TRBV7-2 and TRBJ2-7; D may be TRBD2 (6 bases). The CDR3 has 15 amino acids. Germline loops: CDR1 SGHTA, CDR2 FQGNSA. With 5 bases removed from V and 2 bases from J, the gap between germline ends came to 16 bases. The CDR3 loop is CASSANGGSAYEQYV. In nucleotides, the CDR3 is TGTGCCAGCAGCGCGAACGGGGGTTCCGCCTACGAGCAGTACGTC.

The chain joins TRBV6-5 to TRBJ2-3; maybe TRBD1 (5 bases). CDR3 length equals 13 residues. Germline V lookup: CDR1 MNHEY, CDR2 SVGAGI. Between the trimmed V and J ends, which lost 6 bases and 4 bases, there was a span of 11 bases. As DNA, the CDR3 is TGTGCCAGCAGGTTTCAGGGCCCAGATACGCAGTATTTT. Its translation is CASRFQGPDTQYF.